The sequence of this T cell receptor beta chain was determined in a study of blood T cell repertoires in COVID-19. Study in general: Nucleic acid was either cDNA or gDNA, and it came from T cells, B-cell-depleted T cells, or PBMCs.

V was cut by 2 bases and J by 2 bases, with 10 bases left in between. Germline V gene lookup returns CDR1 MNHEY and CDR2 SVGEGT. The CDR3 length is 15 residues. Study processing details: Reference gene primer amplification gave estimated nucleated cell counts. The data were produced by immunoSEQ multiplex PCR, yet TCRdb's version contains in-frame clones alone and is incomplete. Clone size and V and J calls were adopted from that table, with D and trimming inferred from the DNA. In the table there are more than 150,000 clones, approximately 87% of which are singletons. This clonotype was obtained from a woman aged 70 to 79 with acute or convalescent COVID-19. V is TRBV6-2 or TRBV6-3 and J is TRBJ2-1; the D gene is possibly TRBD1 (7 bases). Sample: peripheral blood. The CDR3 sequence: CASSYAGGPYNEQFF. In DNA, the CDR3 is TGTGCCAGCAGTTACGCAGGGGGGCCCTACAATGAGCAGTTCTTC.